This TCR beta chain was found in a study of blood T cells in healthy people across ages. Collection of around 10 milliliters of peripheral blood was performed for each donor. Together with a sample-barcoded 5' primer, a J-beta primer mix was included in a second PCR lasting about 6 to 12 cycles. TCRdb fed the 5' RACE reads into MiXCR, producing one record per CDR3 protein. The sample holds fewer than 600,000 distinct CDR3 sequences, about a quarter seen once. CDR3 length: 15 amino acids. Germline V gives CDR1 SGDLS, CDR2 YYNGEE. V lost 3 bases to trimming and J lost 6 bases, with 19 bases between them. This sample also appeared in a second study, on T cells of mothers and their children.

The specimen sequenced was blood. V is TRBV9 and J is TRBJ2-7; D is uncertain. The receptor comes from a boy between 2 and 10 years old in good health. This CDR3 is CASSDSPVAAREQYF. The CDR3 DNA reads TGTGCCAGCAGCGATTCACCCGTTGCAGCGCGCGAGCAGTACTTC.